One and the same sample provided the 7 T cell receptor beta chains below, sequenced in a study of blood T cells in healthy people across ages. A second PCR, run for about 6 to 11 cycles, used a sample-barcoded 5' primer plus a J-beta primer mix. TCRdb used MiXCR to reprocess the 5' RACE reads, holding one entry per CDR3 protein. The profile shows about 1,600,000 distinct CDR3 sequences, 42% of them singletons. The sample consisted of blood. Receptors were obtained from a woman under 30 in good health.

This clonotype has at least ten counts. The chain links TRBV3-1 to TRBJ2-1, with D possibly being TRBD1 (5 bases). This CDR3 is 15 amino acids long. The V gene lost 4 bases and the J gene lost 7 bases, with 17 bases spanning the gap. The V gene's germline CDR1 is LGHDT and CDR2 YNNKEL (reference sequence). CDR3: CASSPLGLKGNEQFF. CDR3 DNA: TGTGCCAGCAGCCCGTTAGGGCTGAAGGGGAATGAGCAGTTCTTC.

This clonotype was observed a handful of times. The genes are TRBV4-1 and TRBJ2-7, with 7 bases lining up with TRBD1. Per germline, CDR1 MGHRA and CDR2 YSYEKL. Germline trimming cut 2 bases from V and 7 bases from J; bases unmatched to any gene: 11. This CDR3 is 15 amino acids long. The CDR3, as DNA: TGCGCCAGCAGCCAACCGGACAGGCAGTACAATGAGCAGTACTTC. Protein sequence: CASSQPDRQYNEQYF.

J is TRBJ1-6 and V is TRBV10-2; possibly TRBD1 for D (5 bases). Trimming cost V 3 bases and J 10 bases, with 13 bases left between them. The CDR3 spans 14 residues. In germline, CDR1 is WSHSY, CDR2 SAAADI. CDR3 protein: CASSEPGGGSPLHF. The CDR3 coding sequence is TGCGCCAGCAGTGAACCGGGGGGGGGATCACCCCTCCACTTT.

This clonotype was counted once. V gene TRBV2 combines with J gene TRBJ2-7, with D possibly matching TRBD1 (6 bases). The CDR3 is 15 amino acids. Trimming cost V 5 bases and J 3 bases, with 17 bases left between them. In germline, CDR1 is SNHLY, CDR2 FYNNEI. CDR3 sequence (DNA): TGTGCCAGCAGTTACCAACAGGGATCCCTCTACGAGCAGTACTTC. This gives the protein CASSYQQGSLYEQYF.

This clonotype was seen only a few times. The rearrangement links TRBV5-1 to TRBJ2-3; TRBD1 might be the D (5 bases). The CDR3 has 15 amino acids. Germline values: CDR1 SGHRS, CDR2 YFSETQ. V was clipped by 7 bases and J by 2 bases, with 17 bases between them. CDR3 nucleotide sequence: TGCGCCAGCCGTGAATGGCAGGGCCTCACAGATACGCAGTATTTT. It translates to CASREWQGLTDTQYF.

This chain connects TRBV20-1 to TRBJ1-4; D uncertain. In germline, CDR1 is DFQATT, CDR2 SNEGSKA (reference sequence). The V gene lost 3 bases and the J gene lost 2 bases, with 13 bases spanning the gap. The CDR3 totals 15 residues. The CDR3 nucleotides are TGCAGTGCTAGTTTGGAGGGATCCACTAATGAAAAACTGTTTTTT. It is translated as CSASLEGSTNEKLFF.

This clonotype appeared a few times. The V and J genes are TRBV6-5 and TRBJ1-2, with D uncertain. This CDR3 spans 14 amino acids. Trimming took off 0 bases at V and 8 bases at J, with 13 bases between the two ends. From germline, CDR1 is MNHEY and CDR2 SVGAGI. The CDR3 spells CASSYSVGNDGYTF. The DNA of the CDR3 is TGTGCCAGCAGTTACTCGGTAGGGAATGACGGCTACACCTTC.